The next 15 T cell receptor beta chains were all read from a single sample in a study of T cell responses to AZD1222 COVID-19 vaccine. Profiled with immunoSEQ multiplex PCR; TCRdb holds only in-frame clones, not every one. This sample carries around 130,000 clones, about 91% of them seen once, and the ten largest clones take about 2.1%. The source material was peripheral blood, sampled 28 days after the second AZD1222 dose. All receptors derive from an adult who received the AZD1222 COVID-19 vaccine.

The rearrangement links TRBV5-7 to TRBJ2-7; 8 nucleotides match TRBD1. TRBV5-7 belongs to the ORF category, with a function that is uncertain. V dropped 4 bases and J dropped 6; count of bases not matched to a gene: 15. CDR3 size: 16 residues. The CDR3 protein is CASSPKRETGAGEQYF. CDR3 bases: TGTGCCAGCAGCCCCAAGAGAGAGACAGGGGCAGGCGAGCAGTACTTC.

The chain employs TRBV7-6 and TRBJ1-2; 8 bases are shared with TRBD1. Per germline, CDR1 SGHVS and CDR2 FNYEAQ. Germline trimming cut 5 bases from V and 5 bases from J; bases unmatched to any gene: 13. There are 16 residues in the CDR3. CDR3 DNA: TGTGCCAGCAGCCCTGGGACAGGCTCAGGGGTTTATGGCTACACCTTC. It codes for CASSPGTGSGVYGYTF.

This sequence joins TRBV11-3 and TRBJ2-1, with TRBD2 matching over 11 bases. The CDR3 extends over 17 amino acids. CDR1 and CDR2 (germline): SGHNT, YENEEA. The V gene end was trimmed by 4 bases and the J gene end by 2 bases; junction bases not matched to a gene: 7. The CDR3 region has the DNA TGTGCCAGCAGCTGGACCGGGACTAGCGGACCCTACAATGAGCAGTTCTTC. Translation gives CASSWTGTSGPYNEQFF.

The V and J genes are TRBV12-3 or TRBV12-4 and TRBJ2-2; D might be TRBD2 (5 bases). Trimming stripped 10 bases from V and 2 bases from J, with 11 bases between. The CDR3 is 13 residues long. Here the CDR3 reads CATARVNTGELFF. The DNA of the CDR3 is TGTGCCACGGCGAGGGTTAACACCGGGGAGCTGTTTTTT.

CDR3 region: CASSQDFWGDTSTDTQYF. The CDR3 DNA reads TGCGCCAGCAGCCAAGATTTTTGGGGAGACACCAGCACAGATACGCAGTATTTT. This chain links TRBV4-3 with TRBJ2-3, with a tentative D call TRBD2 (5 bases). The length of the CDR3 is 18 residues. V lost 0 bases and J 0 bases, leaving 16 bases between the germline ends. Germline lookup yields CDR1 LGHNA and CDR2 YSLEER.

DNA for the CDR3: TGTGCCAGCAGAAGCATACAGGGGAAAACCTACGAGCAGTACGTC. Its protein product is CASRSIQGKTYEQYV. The chain recombines TRBV2 with TRBJ2-7; 7 nucleotides line up with TRBD1. The length of the CDR3 is 15 residues. CDR1 SNHLY and CDR2 FYNNEI come from the germline V gene. V dropped 6 bases and J dropped 2; count of bases not matched to a gene: 10.

The CDR3 region has the DNA TGCAGCGGGGGACGCCGTTACAATGAGCAGTTCTTC. It codes for CSGGRRYNEQFF. The chain joins TRBV29-1 to TRBJ2-1; perhaps D is TRBD1 or TRBD2 (5 bases each). Germline V gene data show CDR1 as SQVTM and CDR2 as ANQGSEA. The V end lost 7 bases, the J end lost 4 bases, and 11 bases lay between the germline ends. The CDR3 spans 12 residues.

The count of this clone is one. The chain couples TRBV18 to TRBJ1-5, with D perhaps TRBD1 (6 bases). Trimming shortened V by 3 bases and J by 0 bases, and 12 bases separated the two germline ends. In germline, CDR1 is KGHSH, CDR2 LQKENI. The CDR3 is 16 amino acids. The DNA for the CDR3 is TGTGCCAGCTCACCGCAGGGGCGGAATAGCAATCAGCCCCAGCATTTT. Translated, it gives CASSPQGRNSNQPQHF.

The J gene is TRBJ1-1, the V gene TRBV11-2, with unresolved D. V was clipped by 4 bases and J by 5 bases, with 14 bases between them. Germline values: CDR1 SGHAT, CDR2 FQNNGV. This CDR3 is 14 amino acids long. The chain's CDR3 is CASSSPVRETEAFF. The CDR3 DNA sequence: TGTGCCAGCAGCTCTCCGGTCCGGGAGACTGAAGCTTTCTTT.

There are a few counts of this clone. The chain carries TRBV9 and TRBJ1-2; D possibly corresponds to TRBD1 (6 bases). The CDR3 sequence is 14 residues long. With 5 bases removed from V and 0 bases from J, the gap between germline ends came to 11 bases. Germline V gives CDR1 SGDLS, CDR2 YYNGEE. The CDR3 region has the DNA TGTGCCAGCAGTCAGGGGTCCCCTAACTATGGCTACACCTTC. Residues: CASSQGSPNYGYTF.

This rearrangement joins TRBV19 to TRBJ1-5; TRBD1 matches 10 bases. V lost 5 bases and J lost 3; bases outside the gene matches: 4. CDR3 size: 15 residues. Per germline, CDR1 LNHDA and CDR2 SQIVND (reference sequence). DNA of the CDR3: TGTGCCAGTAGTGTCGGGACAGGGGTCAATCAGCCCCAGCATTTT. The encoded protein is CASSVGTGVNQPQHF.

J is TRBJ1-5 and V is TRBV15; TRBD1 agrees at 9 bases. The germline V gene has CDR1 LNHNV and CDR2 YYDKDF (reference sequence). V was clipped by 4 bases and J by 6 bases; unmatched bases: 4. There are 14 residues in the CDR3. CDR3 sequence (DNA): TGTGCCACCAGCAAAGGACAGGGGAGTCAGCCCCAGCATTTT. Protein: CATSKGQGSQPQHF.

This chain uses TRBV19 with TRBJ1-1; 7 bases are shared with TRBD1. Germline CDR1 LNHDA, CDR2 SQIVND (reference sequence). Trimming cost V 5 bases and J 4 bases; bases outside gene matches: 4. The CDR3 extends over 13 amino acids. This CDR3 reads CASSPTGSTEAFF. CDR3 in DNA: TGTGCCAGTAGTCCGACAGGGTCCACTGAAGCTTTCTTT.

The chain carries TRBV6-5 and TRBJ1-1, with 10 positions matching TRBD1. The CDR3 has 15 amino acids. V lost 6 bases and J lost 3; bases outside the gene matches: 7. Looked up from germline, CDR1 is MNHEY and CDR2 is SVGAGI. The CDR3 here is CASSYGTGVDTEAFF. The CDR3 DNA is TGTGCCAGCAGCTACGGGACAGGGGTGGACACTGAAGCTTTCTTT.

This clone was observed a single time. This chain joins TRBV10-3 and TRBJ2-3; 7 bases match TRBD1. Germline CDR1 is ENHRY and CDR2 is SYGVKD. This CDR3 has 14 amino acids. The V segment lost 11 bases and the J segment 1 base; nucleotides outside the gene matches: 9. The CDR3 region has the DNA TGTGCCCTAGGGGGCTCGACTGGCACAGATACGCAGTATTTT. It encodes CALGGSTGTDTQYF.